The 16 T cell receptor beta chains in this list originate from one sample, sequenced in a study of early stage breast cancer tumors. Generated by immunoSEQ multiplex PCR, the TCRdb table keeps only in-frame clones and is missing some. The sample lists some 20,000 clones; around 80% were seen once. Sequenced: blood. Every receptor here comes from a person aged 65-85 years with breast cancer.

This chain connects TRBV28 to TRBJ2-3; 8 positions agree with TRBD2. Germline CDR1 and CDR2: MDHEN and SYDVKM. The CDR3 contains 15 residues. Unmatched junction bases numbered 4, after V lost 2 bases and J lost 3 bases. The CDR3 region has the DNA TGTGCCAGCAGTTTAGAGCGGGGGCAGACAGATACGCAGTATTTT. It yields the protein CASSLERGQTDTQYF.

This chain links TRBV7-8 with TRBJ2-5; 9 nucleotides line up with TRBD1. The ends lost 5 bases at V and 3 bases at J; junction bases unmatched: 4. This CDR3 is built from 14 residues. Germline CDR1 and CDR2: SGHVS and FQNEAQ. CDR3 sequence: CASSRDRVEETQYF. CDR3 coding DNA: TGTGCCAGCAGCCGGGACAGGGTGGAAGAGACCCAGTACTTC.

The chain joins TRBV9 to TRBJ2-1, with no clear D. Per the germline V gene, CDR1 is SGDLS and CDR2 is YYNGEE. V lost 2 bases and J lost 0, with 6 bases in between. The CDR3 spans 14 residues. The CDR3 loop reads CASSVASSYNEQFF. CDR3 coding DNA: TGTGCCAGCAGCGTCGCGAGCTCCTACAATGAGCAGTTCTTC.

This chain connects TRBV5-6 to TRBJ2-1; no clear D. Germline CDR1 is SGHDT and CDR2 is YYEEEE. V gave up 4 bases and J gave up 0 bases, with 5 bases separating them. The CDR3 length is 13 residues. The CDR3 here is CASSPRSYNEQFF. CDR3 coding DNA: TGTGCCAGCAGCCCCCGCTCCTACAATGAGCAGTTCTTC.

The V and J genes are TRBV5-4 and TRBJ2-7; the match to TRBD2 covers 11 bases. Germline V gives CDR1 SGHNT, CDR2 YYREEE (reference sequence). V was clipped by 4 bases and J by 2 bases; unmatched bases: 5. The CDR3 totals 15 residues. The CDR3 nucleotides read TGTGCCAGCAGCAGGGGACTAGCGGCGCCCTACGAGCAGTACTTC. This encodes CASSRGLAAPYEQYF.

The chain has TRBV2 and TRBJ2-7; D is unclear. This CDR3 has 14 amino acids. CDR1 SNHLY and CDR2 FYNNEI come from the germline V gene. Trimming removed 7 bases at V and 3 bases at J, with 16 bases between. The CDR3 loop is CASKPAERIYEQYF. The CDR3 nucleotides are TGTGCCAGCAAGCCGGCGGAACGGATCTACGAGCAGTACTTC.

V is TRBV4-1 and J is TRBJ2-1; possible D gene TRBD2, 7 bases. Germline CDR1 is MGHRA and CDR2 is YSYEKL. The V and J ends lost 4 bases and 9 bases respectively, with 22 bases between them. The length of the CDR3 is 16 residues. CDR3 loop: CASSPSPRGGLGEQFF. CDR3 DNA sequence: TGCGCCAGCAGCCCCTCCCCGAGGGGGGGGCTGGGTGAGCAGTTCTTC.

V and J are TRBV11-2 and TRBJ1-2; no definite D call. Germline V gene sequence: CDR1 SGHAT, CDR2 FQNNGV. V dropped 3 bases and J dropped 8 bases, with 16 bases sitting between them. The CDR3 loop spans 14 amino acids. The CDR3 coding sequence is TGTGCCAGCAGCTTTCTACGGGAGGTCCGGGGCTACACCTTC. Residues: CASSFLREVRGYTF.

The chain combines TRBV18 with TRBJ2-3, with D possibly being TRBD1 (6 bases). V gave up 3 bases and J gave up 0 bases, with 16 bases separating them. The CDR3 totals 17 residues. Germline V gene data show CDR1 as KGHSH and CDR2 as LQKENI. The CDR3 protein is CASSPRQGGSSTDTQYF. In nucleotides, the CDR3 is TGTGCCAGCTCACCCCGACAAGGGGGATCTAGCACAGATACGCAGTATTTT.

The chain combines TRBV5-1 with TRBJ1-1; TRBD1 matches at 7 bases. V shed 5 bases and J 0 bases; nucleotides not matched to a gene: 4. The CDR3 is 14 amino acids. Germline-derived CDR1 and CDR2 are SGHRS and YFSETQ. CDR3 sequence (DNA): TGCGCCAGCAGTGGGGGACAGCTGAACACTGAAGCTTTCTTT. Translating it yields CASSGGQLNTEAFF. Filled out from reference TRBV5-1 and TRBJ1-1, the complete variable domain reads KAGVTQTPRYLIKTRGQQVTLSCSPISGHRSVSWYQQTPGQGLQFLFEYFSETQRNKGNFPGRFSGRQFSNSRSEMNVSTLELGDSALYLCASSGGQLNTEAFFGQGTRLTVV.

The gene calls are TRBV2 and TRBJ1-1; D gene uncertain. CDR1 SNHLY and CDR2 FYNNEI come from the germline V gene. The CDR3 has 13 residues. V was pared by 6 bases and J by 1 base, with 9 bases between. This chain's CDR3 is CASRVTENTEAFF. As DNA, the CDR3 is TGTGCCAGCAGGGTAACAGAGAACACTGAAGCTTTCTTT.

The gene calls are TRBV5-4 and TRBJ2-3, with D tentatively TRBD2 (6 bases). V lost 7 bases and J lost 0, with 9 bases in between. CDR3 length: 13 amino acids. From germline, CDR1 is SGHNT and CDR2 YYREEE (reference sequence). The CDR3 sequence: CASGTPSTDTQYF. DNA for the CDR3: TGTGCCAGCGGGACTCCTAGCACAGATACGCAGTATTTT.

This sequence joins TRBV2 and TRBJ2-5; 11 bases are shared with TRBD2. V gave up 8 bases and J gave up 14 bases; unmatched junction bases: 10. This CDR3 is built from 12 residues. Germline V lookup: CDR1 SNHLY, CDR2 FYNNEI. CDR3 nucleotides: TGTGCCAGCTCCCTTGAGACTAGCGGGGTATACTTC. This translates into CASSLETSGVYF.

The gene calls are TRBV19 and TRBJ1-5; the D gene is possibly TRBD1 (6 bases). Trimming stripped 6 bases from V and 4 bases from J, with 19 bases between. The germline V gene encodes CDR1 LNHDA and CDR2 SQIVND (reference sequence). The CDR3 runs to 16 residues. This chain's CDR3 is CASRGRTRQVNQPQHF. The CDR3 nucleotides are TGTGCCAGTAGGGGAAGAACCAGACAGGTTAATCAGCCCCAGCATTTT.

The chain couples TRBV4-1 to TRBJ2-3, with D possibly being TRBD2 (6 bases). CDR3 length equals 15 residues. The germline gives CDR1 MGHRA, CDR2 YSYEKL. Trimming stripped 1 base from V and 6 bases from J, with 14 bases between. The CDR3 region has the DNA TGCGCCAGCAGCCAAGCCGGGACTTGGGGGGATACGCAGTATTTT. Translating it yields CASSQAGTWGDTQYF.

The V gene is TRBV7-2, the J gene TRBJ2-7, with a weak D call TRBD2 (5 bases). This CDR3 region has 13 residues. V gave up 3 bases and J gave up 2 bases, with 8 bases separating them. Germline V gene lookup returns CDR1 SGHTA and CDR2 FQGNSA. The CDR3 here is CASSLAGTYEQYF. As DNA, the CDR3 is TGTGCCAGCAGCTTGGCCGGGACCTACGAGCAGTACTTC.